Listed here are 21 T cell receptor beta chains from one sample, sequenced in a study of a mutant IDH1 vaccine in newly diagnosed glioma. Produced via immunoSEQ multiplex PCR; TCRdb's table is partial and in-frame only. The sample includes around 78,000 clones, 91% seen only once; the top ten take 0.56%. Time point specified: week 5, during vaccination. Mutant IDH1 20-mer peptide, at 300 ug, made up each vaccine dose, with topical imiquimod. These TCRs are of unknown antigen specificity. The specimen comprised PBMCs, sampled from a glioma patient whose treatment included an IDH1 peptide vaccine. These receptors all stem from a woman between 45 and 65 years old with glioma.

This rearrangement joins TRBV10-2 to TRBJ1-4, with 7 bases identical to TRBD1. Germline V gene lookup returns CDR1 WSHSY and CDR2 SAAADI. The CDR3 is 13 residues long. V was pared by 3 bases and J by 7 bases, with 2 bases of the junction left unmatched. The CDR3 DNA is TGCGCCAGCAGTGACAGGGGGGCTGAAAAACTGTTTTTT. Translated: CASSDRGAEKLFF.

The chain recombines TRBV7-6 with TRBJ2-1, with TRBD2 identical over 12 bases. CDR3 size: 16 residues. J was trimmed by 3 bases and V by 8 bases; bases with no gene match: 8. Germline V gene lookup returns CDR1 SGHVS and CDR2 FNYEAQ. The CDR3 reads CASVRTSGTFYNEQFF. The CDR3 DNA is TGTGCCAGCGTAAGGACTAGCGGGACCTTCTACAATGAGCAGTTCTTC.

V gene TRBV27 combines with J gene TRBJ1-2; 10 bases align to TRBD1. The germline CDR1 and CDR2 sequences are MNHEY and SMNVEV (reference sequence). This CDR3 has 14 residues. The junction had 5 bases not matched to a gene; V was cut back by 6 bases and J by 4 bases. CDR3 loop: CASSPRTGGYGYTF. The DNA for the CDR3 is TGTGCCAGCAGCCCTCGGACAGGGGGCTATGGCTACACCTTC.

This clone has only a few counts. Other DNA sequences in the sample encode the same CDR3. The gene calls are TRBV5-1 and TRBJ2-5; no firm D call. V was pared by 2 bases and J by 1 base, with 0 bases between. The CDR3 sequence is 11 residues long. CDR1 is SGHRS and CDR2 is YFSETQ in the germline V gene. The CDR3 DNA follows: TGCGCCAGCAGCTTCCAAGAGACCCAGTACTTC. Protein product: CASSFQETQYF. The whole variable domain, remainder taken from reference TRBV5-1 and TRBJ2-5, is KAGVTQTPRYLIKTRGQQVTLSCSPISGHRSVSWYQQTPGQGLQFLFEYFSETQRNKGNFPGRFSGRQFSNSRSEMNVSTLELGDSALYLCASSFQETQYFGPGTRLLVL.

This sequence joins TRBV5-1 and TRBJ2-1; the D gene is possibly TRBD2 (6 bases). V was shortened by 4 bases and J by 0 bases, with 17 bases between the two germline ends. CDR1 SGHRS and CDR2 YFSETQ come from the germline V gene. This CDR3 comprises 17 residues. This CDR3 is CASSPEGGVSSYNEQFF. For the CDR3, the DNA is TGCGCCAGCAGCCCGGAGGGCGGGGTGAGCTCCTACAATGAGCAGTTCTTC. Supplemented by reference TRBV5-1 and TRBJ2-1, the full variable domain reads KAGVTQTPRYLIKTRGQQVTLSCSPISGHRSVSWYQQTPGQGLQFLFEYFSETQRNKGNFPGRFSGRQFSNSRSEMNVSTLELGDSALYLCASSPEGGVSSYNEQFFGPGTRLTVL.

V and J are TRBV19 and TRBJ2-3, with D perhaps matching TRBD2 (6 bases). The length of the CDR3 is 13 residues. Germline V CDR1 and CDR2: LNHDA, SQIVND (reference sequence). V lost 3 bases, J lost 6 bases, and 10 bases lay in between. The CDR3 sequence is CASSIFRGDTQYF. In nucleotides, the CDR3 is TGTGCCAGTAGTATTTTTCGGGGGGATACGCAGTATTTT.

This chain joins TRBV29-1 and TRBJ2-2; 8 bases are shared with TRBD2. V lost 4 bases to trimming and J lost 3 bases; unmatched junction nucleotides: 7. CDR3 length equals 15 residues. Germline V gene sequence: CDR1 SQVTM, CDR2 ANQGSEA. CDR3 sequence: CSVVGGRKDTGELFF. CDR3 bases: TGCAGCGTTGTCGGCGGGAGGAAAGACACCGGGGAGCTGTTTTTT.

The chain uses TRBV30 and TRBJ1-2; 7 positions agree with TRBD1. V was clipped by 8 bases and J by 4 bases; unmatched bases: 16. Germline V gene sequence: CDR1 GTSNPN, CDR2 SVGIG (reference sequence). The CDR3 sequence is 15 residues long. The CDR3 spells CARRQGRLVGYGYTF. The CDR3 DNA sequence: TGTGCCCGAAGACAGGGCCGATTAGTTGGCTATGGCTACACCTTC.

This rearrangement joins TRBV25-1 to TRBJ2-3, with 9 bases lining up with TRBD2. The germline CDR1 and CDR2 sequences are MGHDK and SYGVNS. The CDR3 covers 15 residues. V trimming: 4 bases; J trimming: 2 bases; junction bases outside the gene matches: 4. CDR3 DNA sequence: TGTGCCAGCAGTGGACTAGCGGTACTCACAGATACGCAGTATTTT. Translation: CASSGLAVLTDTQYF.

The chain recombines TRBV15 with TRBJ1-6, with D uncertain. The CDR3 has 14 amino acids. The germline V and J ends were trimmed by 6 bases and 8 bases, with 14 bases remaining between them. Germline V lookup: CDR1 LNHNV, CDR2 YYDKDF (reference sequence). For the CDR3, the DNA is TGTGCCACCAGGGGGAGGACCTCGGATTCACCCCTCCACTTT. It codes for CATRGRTSDSPLHF.

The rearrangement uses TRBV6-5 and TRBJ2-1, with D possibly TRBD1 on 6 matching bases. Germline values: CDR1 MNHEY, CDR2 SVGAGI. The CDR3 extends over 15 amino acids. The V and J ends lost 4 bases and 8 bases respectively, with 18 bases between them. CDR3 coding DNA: TGTGCCAGCAGTTTGCAGGTACAGGGATATGATGAGCAGTTCTTC. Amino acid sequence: CASSLQVQGYDEQFF.

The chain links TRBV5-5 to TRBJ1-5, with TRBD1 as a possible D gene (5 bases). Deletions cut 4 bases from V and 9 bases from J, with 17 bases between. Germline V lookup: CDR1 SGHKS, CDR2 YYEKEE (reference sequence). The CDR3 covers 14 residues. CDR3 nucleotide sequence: TGTGCCAGCAGCCGTCGAGGGGCAGAGAGGCCCCAGCATTTT. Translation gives CASSRRGAERPQHF. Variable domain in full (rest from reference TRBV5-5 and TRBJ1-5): DAGVTQSPTHLIKTRGQQVTLRCSPISGHKSVSWYQQVLGQGPQFIFQYYEKEERGRGNFPDRFSARQFPNYSSELNVNALLLGDSALYLCASSRRGAERPQHFGDGTRLSIL.

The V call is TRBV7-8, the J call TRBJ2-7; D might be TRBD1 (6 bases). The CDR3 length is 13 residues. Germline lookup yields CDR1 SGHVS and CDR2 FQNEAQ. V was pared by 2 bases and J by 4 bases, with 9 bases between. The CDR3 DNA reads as TGTGCCAGCAGCTTACGACAGGAGTACGAGCAGTACTTC. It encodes CASSLRQEYEQYF.

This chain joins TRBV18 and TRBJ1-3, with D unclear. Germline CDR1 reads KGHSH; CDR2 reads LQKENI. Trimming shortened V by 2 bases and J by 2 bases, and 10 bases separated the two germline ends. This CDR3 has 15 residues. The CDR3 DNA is TGTGCCAGCTCACCAACTAGTAGGGCTGGAAACACCATATATTTT. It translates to CASSPTSRAGNTIYF.

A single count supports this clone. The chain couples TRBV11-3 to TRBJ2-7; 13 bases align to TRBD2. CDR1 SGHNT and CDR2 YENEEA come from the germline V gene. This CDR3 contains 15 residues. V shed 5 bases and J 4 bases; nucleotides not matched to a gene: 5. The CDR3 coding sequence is TGTGCCAGCAGCCTGACTAGCGGGAGGCGATACGAGCAGTACTTC. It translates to CASSLTSGRRYEQYF.

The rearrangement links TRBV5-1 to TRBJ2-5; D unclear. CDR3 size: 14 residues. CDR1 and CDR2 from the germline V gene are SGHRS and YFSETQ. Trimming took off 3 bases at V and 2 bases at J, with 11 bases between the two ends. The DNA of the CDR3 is TGCGCCAGCAGCTCAACAGTGACTCAAGAGACCCAGTACTTC. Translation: CASSSTVTQETQYF.

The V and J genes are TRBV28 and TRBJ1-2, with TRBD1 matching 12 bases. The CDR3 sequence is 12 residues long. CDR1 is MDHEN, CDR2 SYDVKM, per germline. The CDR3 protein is CASRDRGHGYTF. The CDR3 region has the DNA TGTGCTTCCCGGGACAGGGGGCACGGCTACACCTTC.

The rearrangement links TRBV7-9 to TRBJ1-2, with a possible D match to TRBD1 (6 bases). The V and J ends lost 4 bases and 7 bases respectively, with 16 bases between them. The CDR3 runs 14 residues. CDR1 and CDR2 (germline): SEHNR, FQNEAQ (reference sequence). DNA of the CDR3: TGTGCCAGCAGCTCGCACGCAGGGGAGGGTGGCTACACCTTC. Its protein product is CASSSHAGEGGYTF.

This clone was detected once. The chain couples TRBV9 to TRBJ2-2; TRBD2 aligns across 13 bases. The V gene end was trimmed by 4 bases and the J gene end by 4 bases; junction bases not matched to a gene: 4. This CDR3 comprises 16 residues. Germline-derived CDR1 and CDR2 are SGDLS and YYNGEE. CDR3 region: CASSPRTSGGTGELFF. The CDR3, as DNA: TGTGCCAGCAGCCCCAGGACTAGCGGGGGCACCGGGGAGCTGTTTTTT.

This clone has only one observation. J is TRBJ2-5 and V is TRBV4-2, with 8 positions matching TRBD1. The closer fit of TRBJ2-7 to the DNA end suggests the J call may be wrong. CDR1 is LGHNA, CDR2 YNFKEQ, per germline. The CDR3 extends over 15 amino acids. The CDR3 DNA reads TGTGCCAGCAGCCCCAAGGGGACAGGACCCCCCGAGCAGTACTTC. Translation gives CASSPKGTGPPEQYF.

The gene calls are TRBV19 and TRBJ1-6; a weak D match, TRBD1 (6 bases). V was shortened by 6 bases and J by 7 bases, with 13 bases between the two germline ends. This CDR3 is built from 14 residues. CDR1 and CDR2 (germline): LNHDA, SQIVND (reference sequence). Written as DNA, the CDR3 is TGTGCCAGTAGAGGCGGGGGGCAAAATTCACCCCTCCACTTT. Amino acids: CASRGGGQNSPLHF.